This TCR beta chain was profiled in a study of blood T cell repertoires in COVID-19 (dated by TCRdb to between 2020 and 2021). With regard to the full study: Samples from collaborators originated in the United States, Italy and Spain and spanned both the acute and convalescent phases of COVID-19. The material from the prospective study consisted of cDNA or gDNA derived from T cells, B-cell-depleted T cells, or PBMCs. Deeply sampled blood TCRbeta repertoires from subjects exposed to, actively infected with, or recovered from COVID-19 were included in the dataset. The samples were drawn from two sources: the first 160 participants of the ongoing ImmuneRACE study, and some 1,300 subjects contributed by 6 global collaborators. HLA class I and class II types, where available, came from metadata supplied by the sample provider rather than from assay-based typing. The repertoires were made available in a free public database intended to serve as a resource for research on the immune response to SARS-CoV-2. The sample metadata nearly always contained a de-identified subject ID, COVID-19 status, age in years and sex. Beyond this particular receptor, the publication reports: The quantity of clinical and demographic metadata differed by source and by participant and was supplied without curation.

On this clone itself: Its antigen remains unidentified. Base quality data are lacking; no much larger clone is found one base away.

In the prospective study, participants were roughly 18 to 100 years old, resided in 24 geographic areas of the United States, and were enrolled through a virtual design. To assign participants to cohorts, the prospective study relied on clinical history that participants themselves reported in a screening survey and a study questionnaire. Recovered participants in ImmuneRACE Cohort 3 were defined by two consecutive negative NP/OP PCR tests, clearance by a healthcare professional, or resolution of symptoms. Mobile phlebotomists in the prospective study collected whole blood, serum and a nasopharyngeal or oropharyngeal swab from every participant. Prospective study participants could optionally give additional blood draws and questionnaires over an approximately two-month period. Before DNA extraction, blood samples from the prospective study were shipped at room temperature or frozen. Deletion took 7 bases off V and 0 bases off J, with a span of 11 bases between the germline ends. The germline V gene specifies KGHDR as CDR1 and SFDVKD as CDR2. Including cysteine and phenylalanine, the CDR3 has 14 amino acids. Only CDR3 DNA remains: 42 bases, in frame from the first base.

TCRbeta CDR3 regions were amplified from genomic DNA using the immunoSEQ Assay, a bias-controlled multiplex PCR. As for how the authors treated the data: Within the assay, amplification of reference gene primers was used to estimate how many nucleated cells each sample contained. To quantify the absolute abundance of each unique TCRbeta CDR3 rearrangement, sequence reads were collapsed and filtered. Productive Simpson clonality was computed per sample as the square root of Simpson's diversity index over productive rearrangements. In TCRdb, the immuneACCESS table is reduced to in-frame sequences with V and J assigned. These tables do not hold every clone; where another copy was compared, an unresolved V gene accounts for under half, and the others remain unexplained. V and J calls plus clone size are reproduced from that table; the DNA served to infer D and trimming. This sample lists some 320,000 clones; roughly nine tenths were detected once. Roughly 2.5% of the sample is taken by the ten largest.

This sequence was found in a man in his 60s who had recovered from COVID-19. Source material: PBMCs or T cells enriched from blood (not recorded which). Here the chain combines TRBV24-1 and TRBJ1-1; perhaps TRBD1 is the D gene, with 5 bases matching. The CDR3 region has the sequence CATSPGGVNTEAFF. The sequenced DNA: TGTGCCACCAGCCCTGGGGGGGTGAACACTGAAGCTTTCTTT.